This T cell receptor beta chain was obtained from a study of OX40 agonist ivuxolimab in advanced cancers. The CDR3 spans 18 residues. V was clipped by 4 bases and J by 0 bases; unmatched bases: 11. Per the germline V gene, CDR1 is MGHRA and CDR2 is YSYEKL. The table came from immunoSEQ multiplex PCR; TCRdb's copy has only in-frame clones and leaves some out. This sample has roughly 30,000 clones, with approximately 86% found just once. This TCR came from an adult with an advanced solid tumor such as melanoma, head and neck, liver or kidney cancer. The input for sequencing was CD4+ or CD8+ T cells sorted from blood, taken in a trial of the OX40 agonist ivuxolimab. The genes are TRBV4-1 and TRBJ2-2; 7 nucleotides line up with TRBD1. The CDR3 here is CASSLPTGKIANTGELFF. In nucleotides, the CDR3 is TGCGCCAGCAGCCTCCCGACAGGGAAAATTGCGAACACCGGGGAGCTGTTTTTT.